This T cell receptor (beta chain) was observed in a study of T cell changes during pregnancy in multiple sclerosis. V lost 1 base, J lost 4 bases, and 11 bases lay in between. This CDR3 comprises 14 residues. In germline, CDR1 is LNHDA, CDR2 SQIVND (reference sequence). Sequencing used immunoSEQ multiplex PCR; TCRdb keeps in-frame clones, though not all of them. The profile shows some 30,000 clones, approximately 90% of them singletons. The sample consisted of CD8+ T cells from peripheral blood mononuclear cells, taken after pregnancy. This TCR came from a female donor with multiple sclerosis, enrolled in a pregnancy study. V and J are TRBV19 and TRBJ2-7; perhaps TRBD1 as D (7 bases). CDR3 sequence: CASSIGTGLYEQYF. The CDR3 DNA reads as TGTGCCAGTAGTATAGGGACAGGACTATACGAGCAGTACTTC.